This T cell receptor (beta chain) was sequenced in a study of vaccination effects on CD4 cells after COVID-19. Study summary: Pools of viral peptides were used by the ViraFEST assay to expand antigen-specific CD4+ T cells ahead of sequencing. Sampling occurred a median 72 days post second dose, range 14 to 241. Study-level findings and limits: Recruitment yielded few convalescent patients, and the study had no early post-infection timepoints.

The CDR3 is 13 residues long. Trimming pared 3 bases from V and 4 bases from J, leaving 8 bases between. Looked up from germline, CDR1 is LNHDA and CDR2 is SQIVND (reference sequence). Isolation of CD4+ T cells took place after 10 days of culture. Participants completed two doses of the BNT162b2 or mRNA-1273 vaccine. A half-medium replacement with IL-2 medium was carried out on days 3 and 7. In the case of this clone: The antigen is undetermined.

Data came from immunoSEQ multiplex PCR; TCRdb stores just in-frame clones and leaves some out. In the table there are about 39,000 clones, about 63% of which are singletons. Sequenced material: CD4+ T cells from PBMCs cultured without peptide, taken after COVID-19 vaccination. The chain employs TRBV19 and TRBJ2-3; D may be TRBD1 (5 bases). The receptor was isolated from a human donor who received a COVID-19 vaccine. The CDR3 reads CASSIQGSDTQYF. Here the CDR3 DNA reads TGTGCCAGTAGTATCCAGGGTTCAGATACGCAGTATTTT. Complete variable domain (other parts from reference TRBV19 and TRBJ2-3): DGGITQSPKYLFRKEGQNVTLSCEQNLNHDAMYWYRQDPGQGLRLIYYSQIVNDFQKGDIAEGYSVSREKKESFPLTVTSAQKNPTAFYLCASSIQGSDTQYFGPGTRLTVL.